This TCR beta chain was recorded in a study of shared clonotypes between healthy human individuals (dated by TCRdb to about 2020). Concerning the study at large: The cohort included three men and a couple of women between 18 and 49 years of age. To estimate repertoire size and how much clonotypes are shared between individuals, the study performed deep sequencing of blood TCR repertoires from five healthy adults. Per donor, three plates each were used for CD4 naive and CD4 memory, two for CD8 naive, and one for CD8 memory. Each donor's leukapheresis produced roughly between roughly 0.85 and 9.5 billion PBMCs. Libraries were prepared and TCR repertoires were sequenced by different laboratories using diverse techniques, in order to increase sequencing depth and limit assay-specific biases. General study outcomes and caveats: Incomplete sequencing was indicated by rarefaction of sorted-subset datasets, despite the large sequencing depth. Pairwise subsampling indicated that sequencing depth was expected to affect the degree of clonotype sharing among donors. Only blood was sampled, and tissue TCR repertoires likely differ from those in blood. Naive subsets generally had larger estimated clonotype richness than memory subsets. Because the study included a small number of donors, the genetic and exposure-history diversity represented was limited. Clonotypes shared by all four sorted-subset donors showed higher generation probabilities than non-shared clonotypes. Across several donors, approximately 5% of naive CD4, 3% to 4% of naive CD8, around 2.1% of memory CD4, and roughly 0.4% of memory CD8 clonotypes were shared.

Taken from the germline V gene, the CDR1 and CDR2 loops are SGDLS and YYNGEE. From cysteine to phenylalanine, the CDR3 is 13 amino acids long. CDR3 DNA is the only sequence kept; it has 39 bases, read in frame from the first base. V is shortened by 4 bases, J by 4 bases, and the region joining them spans 10 bases. Using the deep immunoSEQ assay, TCR CDR3 regions were amplified from genomic DNA by multiplex PCR. For each cell subset, the extracted genomic DNA was distributed evenly across all wells of several immunoSEQ 96-well plates, and each plate served as one replicate. For sorted subsets, about 200 ng genomic DNA, equal to about 30,000 T cell genomes, was loaded into each replicate PCR. The purified libraries were quantified using a Qubit 3.0 fluorometer, sized with a Bioanalyzer 2100, and then quantified again using the KAPA Library Quantification kit. Every immunoSEQ 96-well plate was sequenced on a dedicated single-read 150-cycle Illumina NextSeq 550 flow cell. For the original study's pipeline: The immunoSEQ output contained only junctional sequences without quality scores, so filtering could not match that applied to full-length reads. To assign V/J genes and CDR3, sequences were annotated using PyIR, a Python wrapper for IgBLAST v1.9, with IMGT germline references. Reads were removed for weak V/J assignments (E-value above 1e-6), missing CDR3, stop codons, out-of-frame junctions, or ambiguous translated residues. V3J clonotypes were defined by identical inferred V gene, J gene, and CDR3 amino acid sequence. Percentage overlap between repertoires was calculated by dividing the number of shared unique clonotypes by the size of the smaller repertoire. Richness of each repertoire was evaluated using RTK rarefaction, the Chao1 estimator, and Recon v2.1 estimates of unobserved clonotypes. Generation probabilities for all TCRbeta clonotypes obtained by the gDNA method from a handful of donors were computed using OLGA. TCRdb holds this immuneACCESS table with in-frame rearrangements only. Some clones are missing; in checked studies, unresolved V genes explain under half, and the rest has no known cause. V and J calls plus clone size are reproduced from that table; the DNA served to infer D and trimming. Counted in this sample were about 2 million clones; roughly 94% of them appeared once. The ten largest make up 0.1% to 0.15% of the sample.

This clone came up once. Which antigen it targets is not known. Per-nucleotide qualities are absent, and no much larger clonotype sits a single base away. Donors were healthy HIV-negative adults with no recently reported acute infections or vaccinations. Only Caucasian adults living in Nashville, Tennessee, USA were represented among the donors. CD4+ T cells were enriched by magnetic negative selection, after which naive cells were positively selected on CD45RA and the negative fraction was taken as the memory subset. Blood was obtained by leukapheresis, after which PBMCs were separated by Ficoll-Histopaque density gradient centrifugation and cryopreserved in liquid nitrogen vapor phase. Purity and quantity of every magnetically sorted T cell population were checked by analytical flow cytometry. From each sorted fraction, genomic DNA was isolated and quantified by UV absorbance on a Nanodrop 2000c.

The clonotype comes from a young man in good health. Sequenced material: naive CD4+ T cells sorted from blood. According to the study, the label for this sample's cell subset or site signals: CD45RA+ positively selected. The chain is made from TRBV9 and TRBJ2-3; TRBD2 is a possible D gene, resting on 6 matching bases. DNA sequence: TGTGCCAGCAGCAGGCGGGGACCAGATACGCAGTATTTT. It is translated as CASSRRGPDTQYF. With the portions outside the CDR3 filled from the reference TRBV9 and TRBJ2-3 genes, the complete variable region becomes DSGVTQTPKHLITATGQRVTLRCSPRSGDLSVYWYQQSLDQGLQFLIQYYNGEERAKGNILERFSAQQFPDLHSELNLSSLELGDSALYFCASSRRGPDTQYFGPGTRLTVL.